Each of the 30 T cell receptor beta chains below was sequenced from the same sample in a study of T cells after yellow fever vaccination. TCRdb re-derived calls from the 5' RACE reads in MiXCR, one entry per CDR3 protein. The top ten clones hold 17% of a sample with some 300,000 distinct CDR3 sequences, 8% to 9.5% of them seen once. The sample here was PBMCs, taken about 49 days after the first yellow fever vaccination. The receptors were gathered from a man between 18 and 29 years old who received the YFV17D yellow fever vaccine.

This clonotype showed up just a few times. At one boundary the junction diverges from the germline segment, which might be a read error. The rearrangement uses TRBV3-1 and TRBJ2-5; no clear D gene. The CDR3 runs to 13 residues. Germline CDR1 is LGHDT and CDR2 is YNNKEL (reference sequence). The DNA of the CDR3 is TGTGCCAGCAGCCAGGATAATAAGGGCCGAGAGGCTTTC. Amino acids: CASSQDNKGREAF.

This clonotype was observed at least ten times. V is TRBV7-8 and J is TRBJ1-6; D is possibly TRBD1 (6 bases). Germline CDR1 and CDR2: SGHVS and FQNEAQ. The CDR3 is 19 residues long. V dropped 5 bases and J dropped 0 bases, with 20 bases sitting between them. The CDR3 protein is CASSQTGDTSSSYNSPLHF. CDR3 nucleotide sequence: TGTGCCAGCAGCCAAACTGGGGACACTAGTAGCTCCTATAATTCACCCCTCCACTTT. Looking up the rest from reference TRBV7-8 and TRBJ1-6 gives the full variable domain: GAGVSQSPRYKVAKRGQDVALRCDPISGHVSLFWYQQALGQGPEFLTYFQNEAQLDKSGLPSDRFFAERPEGSVSTLKIQRTQQEDSAVYLCASSQTGDTSSSYNSPLHFGNGTRLTVT.

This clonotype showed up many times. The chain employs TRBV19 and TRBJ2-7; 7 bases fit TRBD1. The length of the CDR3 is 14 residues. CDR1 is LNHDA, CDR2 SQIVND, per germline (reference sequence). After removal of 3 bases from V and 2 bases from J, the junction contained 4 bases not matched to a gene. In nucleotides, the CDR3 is TGTGCCAGTAGTATTTTGGACAGGACCTACGAGCAGTACTTC. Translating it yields CASSILDRTYEQYF.

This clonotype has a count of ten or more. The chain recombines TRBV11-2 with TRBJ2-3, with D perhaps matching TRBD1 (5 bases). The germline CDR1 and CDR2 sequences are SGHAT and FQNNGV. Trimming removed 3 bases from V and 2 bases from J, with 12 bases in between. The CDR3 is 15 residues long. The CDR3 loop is CASSFRTHYTDTQYF. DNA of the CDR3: TGTGCCAGCAGCTTCCGGACACACTACACAGATACGCAGTATTTT.

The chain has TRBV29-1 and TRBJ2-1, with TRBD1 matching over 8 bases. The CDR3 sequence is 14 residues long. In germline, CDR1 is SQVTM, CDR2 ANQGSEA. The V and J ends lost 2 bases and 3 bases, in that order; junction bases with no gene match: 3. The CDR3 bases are TGCAGCGTTGAATTAGGACAGGGCTACAATGAGCAGTTCTTC. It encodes CSVELGQGYNEQFF.

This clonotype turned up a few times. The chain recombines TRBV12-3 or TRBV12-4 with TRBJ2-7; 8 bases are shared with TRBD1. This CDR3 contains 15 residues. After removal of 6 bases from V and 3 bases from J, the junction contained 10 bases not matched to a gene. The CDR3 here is CASSVTGDPFYEQYV. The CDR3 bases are TGTGCCAGCAGCGTGACAGGGGATCCGTTCTACGAGCAGTACGTC.

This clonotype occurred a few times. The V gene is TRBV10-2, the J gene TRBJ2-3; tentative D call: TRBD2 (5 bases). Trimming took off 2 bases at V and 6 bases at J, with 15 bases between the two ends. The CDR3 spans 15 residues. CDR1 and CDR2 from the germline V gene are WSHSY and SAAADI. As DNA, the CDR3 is TGCGCCAGCAGTGAGACTCGCCGGGGTCCGGATACGCAGTATTTT. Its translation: CASSETRRGPDTQYF.

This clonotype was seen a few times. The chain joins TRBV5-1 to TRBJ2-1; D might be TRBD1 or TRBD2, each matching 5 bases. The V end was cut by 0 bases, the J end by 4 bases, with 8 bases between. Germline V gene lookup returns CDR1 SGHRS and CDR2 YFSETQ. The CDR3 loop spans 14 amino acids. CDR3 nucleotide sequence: TGCGCCAGCAGCTTGGGAGGGGAGTACAATGAGCAGTTCTTC. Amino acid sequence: CASSLGGEYNEQFF.

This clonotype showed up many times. CDR3 amino acids: CASSPDRANTEAFF. CDR3 nucleotide sequence: TGTGCCAGCAGCCCGGACAGGGCGAACACTGAAGCTTTCTTT. The chain joins TRBV7-2 to TRBJ1-1, with TRBD1 matching over 8 bases. There are 14 residues in the CDR3. V lost 5 bases to trimming and J lost 1 base; unmatched junction nucleotides: 3. Germline CDR1 reads SGHTA; CDR2 reads FQGNSA. Based on the CDR3 plus reference TRBV7-2 and TRBJ1-1, the full variable domain is GAGVSQSPSNKVTEKGKDVELRCDPISGHTALYWYRQSLGQGLEFLIYFQGNSAPDKSGLPSDRFSAERTGGSVSTLTIQRTQQEDSAVYLCASSPDRANTEAFFGQGTRLTVV.

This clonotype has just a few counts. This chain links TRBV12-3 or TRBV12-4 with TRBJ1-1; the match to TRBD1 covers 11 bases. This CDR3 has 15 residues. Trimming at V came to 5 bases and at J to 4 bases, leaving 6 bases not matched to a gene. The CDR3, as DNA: TGTGCCAGCAGTGATACGGGACAGGGGGGCACTGAAGCTTTCTTT. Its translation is CASSDTGQGGTEAFF.

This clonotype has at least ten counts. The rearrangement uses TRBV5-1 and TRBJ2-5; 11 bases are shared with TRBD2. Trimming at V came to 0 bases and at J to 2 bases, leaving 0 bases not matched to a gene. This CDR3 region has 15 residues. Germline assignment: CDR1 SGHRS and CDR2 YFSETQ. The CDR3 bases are TGCGCCAGCAGCTTGGGACTAGCGGGGCAAGAGACCCAGTACTTC. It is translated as CASSLGLAGQETQYF. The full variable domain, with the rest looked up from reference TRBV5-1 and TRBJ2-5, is KAGVTQTPRYLIKTRGQQVTLSCSPISGHRSVSWYQQTPGQGLQFLFEYFSETQRNKGNFPGRFSGRQFSNSRSEMNVSTLELGDSALYLCASSLGLAGQETQYFGPGTRLLVL.

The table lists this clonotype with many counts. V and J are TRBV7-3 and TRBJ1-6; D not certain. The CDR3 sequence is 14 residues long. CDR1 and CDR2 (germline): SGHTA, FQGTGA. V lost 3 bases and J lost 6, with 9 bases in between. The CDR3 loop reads CASSFGSVNSPLHF. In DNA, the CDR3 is TGTGCCAGCAGCTTCGGCTCAGTTAATTCACCCCTCCACTTT. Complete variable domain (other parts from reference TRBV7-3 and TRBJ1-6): GAGVSQTPSNKVTEKGKYVELRCDPISGHTALYWYRQSLGQGPEFLIYFQGTGAADDSGLPNDRFFAVRPEGSVSTLKIQRTERGDSAVYLCASSFGSVNSPLHFGNGTRLTVT.

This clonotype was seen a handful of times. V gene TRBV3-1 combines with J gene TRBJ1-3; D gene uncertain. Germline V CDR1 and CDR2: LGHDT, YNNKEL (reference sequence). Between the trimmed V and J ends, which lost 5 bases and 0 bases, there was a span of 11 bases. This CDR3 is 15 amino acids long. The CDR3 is CASSSRGNSGNTIYF. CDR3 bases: TGTGCCAGCAGCTCCCGGGGTAACTCTGGAAACACCATATATTTT.

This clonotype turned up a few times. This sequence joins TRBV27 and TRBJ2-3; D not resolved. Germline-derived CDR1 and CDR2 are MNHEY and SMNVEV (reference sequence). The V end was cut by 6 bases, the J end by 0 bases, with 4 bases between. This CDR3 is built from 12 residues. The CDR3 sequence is CASRTSTDTQYF. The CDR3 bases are TGTGCCAGCAGGACTAGCACAGATACGCAGTATTTT.

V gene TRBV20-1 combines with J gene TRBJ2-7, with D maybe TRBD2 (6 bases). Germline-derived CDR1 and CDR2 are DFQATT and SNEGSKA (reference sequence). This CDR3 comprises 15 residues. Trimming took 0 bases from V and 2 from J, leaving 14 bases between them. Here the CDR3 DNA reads TGCAGTGCTAGAGATCCGGCGGGACTGACCTACGAGCAGTACTTC. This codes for CSARDPAGLTYEQYF.

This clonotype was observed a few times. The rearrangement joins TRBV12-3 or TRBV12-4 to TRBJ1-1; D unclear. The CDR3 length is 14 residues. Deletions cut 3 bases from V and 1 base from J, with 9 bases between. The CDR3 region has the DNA TGTGCCAGCAGTTTGCGGCACCAGAACACTGAAGCTTTCTTT. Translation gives CASSLRHQNTEAFF.

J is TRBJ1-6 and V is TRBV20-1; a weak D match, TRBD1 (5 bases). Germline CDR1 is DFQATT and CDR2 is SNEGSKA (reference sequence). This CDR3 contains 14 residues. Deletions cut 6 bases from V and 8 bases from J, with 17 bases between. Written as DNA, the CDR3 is TGCAGTGCGGCGGCGCCAAGGGGAGATTCACCCCTCCACTTT. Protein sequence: CSAAAPRGDSPLHF.

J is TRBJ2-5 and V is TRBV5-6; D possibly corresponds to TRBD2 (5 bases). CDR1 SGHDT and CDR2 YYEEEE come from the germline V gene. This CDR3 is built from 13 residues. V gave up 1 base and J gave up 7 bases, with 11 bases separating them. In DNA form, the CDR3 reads TGTGCCAGCAGCTTGCCACTTGGAGGGACCCAGTACTTC. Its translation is CASSLPLGGTQYF.

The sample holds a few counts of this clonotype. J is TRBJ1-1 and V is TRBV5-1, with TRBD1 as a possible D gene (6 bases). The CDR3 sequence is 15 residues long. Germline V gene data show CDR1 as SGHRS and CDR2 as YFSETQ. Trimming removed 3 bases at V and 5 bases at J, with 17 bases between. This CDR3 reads CASSWGGGDRTEAFF. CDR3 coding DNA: TGCGCCAGCAGCTGGGGGGGGGGCGACAGGACTGAAGCTTTCTTT.

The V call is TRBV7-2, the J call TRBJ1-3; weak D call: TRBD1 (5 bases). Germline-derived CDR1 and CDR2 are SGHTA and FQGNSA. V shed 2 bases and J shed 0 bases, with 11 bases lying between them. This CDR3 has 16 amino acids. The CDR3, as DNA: TGTGCCAGCAGCTTACCAGGGATCACCTCTGGAAACACCATATATTTT. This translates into CASSLPGITSGNTIYF.

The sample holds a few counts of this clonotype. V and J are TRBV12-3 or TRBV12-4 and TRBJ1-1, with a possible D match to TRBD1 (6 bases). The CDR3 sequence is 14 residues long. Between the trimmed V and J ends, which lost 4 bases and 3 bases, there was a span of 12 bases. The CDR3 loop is CASSSRGGDTEAFF. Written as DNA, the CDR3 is TGTGCCAGCAGTTCCAGGGGAGGCGACACTGAAGCTTTCTTT.

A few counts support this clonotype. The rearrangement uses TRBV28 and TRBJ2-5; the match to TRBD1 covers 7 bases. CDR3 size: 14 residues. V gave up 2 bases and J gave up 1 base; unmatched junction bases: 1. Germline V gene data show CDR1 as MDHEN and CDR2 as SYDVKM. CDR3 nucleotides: TGTGCCAGCAGTTTAACAGGGGCCCAAGAGACCCAGTACTTC. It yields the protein CASSLTGAQETQYF.

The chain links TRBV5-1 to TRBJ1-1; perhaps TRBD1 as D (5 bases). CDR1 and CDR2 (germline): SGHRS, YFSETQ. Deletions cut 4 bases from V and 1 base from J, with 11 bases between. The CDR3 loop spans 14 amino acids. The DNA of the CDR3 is TGCGCCAGCAGCGCGGGACTGGGGAACACTGAAGCTTTCTTT. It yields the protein CASSAGLGNTEAFF.

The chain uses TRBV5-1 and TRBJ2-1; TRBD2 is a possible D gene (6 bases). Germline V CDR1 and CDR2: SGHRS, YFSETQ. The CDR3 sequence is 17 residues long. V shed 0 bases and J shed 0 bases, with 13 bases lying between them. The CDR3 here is CASSLVGGASSYNEQFF. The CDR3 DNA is TGCGCCAGCAGCTTGGTCGGCGGGGCTAGCTCCTACAATGAGCAGTTCTTC.

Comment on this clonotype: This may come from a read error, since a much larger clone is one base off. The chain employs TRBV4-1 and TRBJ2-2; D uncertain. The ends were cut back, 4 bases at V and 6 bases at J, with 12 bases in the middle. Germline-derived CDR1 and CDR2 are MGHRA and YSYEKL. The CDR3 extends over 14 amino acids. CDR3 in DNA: TGCGCCAGCAGCCGGTGGCTAAACGCCGGGGAGCTGTTTTTT. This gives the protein CASSRWLNAGELFF.

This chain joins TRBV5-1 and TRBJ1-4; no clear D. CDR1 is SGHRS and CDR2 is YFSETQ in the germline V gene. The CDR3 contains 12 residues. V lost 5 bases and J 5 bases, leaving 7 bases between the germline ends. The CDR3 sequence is CASRQENEKLFF. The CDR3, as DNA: TGCGCCAGCAGGCAGGAGAATGAAAAACTGTTTTTT.

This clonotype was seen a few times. For the CDR3, the DNA is TGTGCCATTGGGACTAGCACAGATACGCAGTATTTT. Translated: CAIGTSTDTQYF. This chain links TRBV10-3 with TRBJ2-3; a weak D match, TRBD2 (6 bases). The V end was cut by 9 bases, the J end by 0 bases, with 7 bases between. This CDR3 spans 12 amino acids. In germline, CDR1 is ENHRY, CDR2 SYGVKD.

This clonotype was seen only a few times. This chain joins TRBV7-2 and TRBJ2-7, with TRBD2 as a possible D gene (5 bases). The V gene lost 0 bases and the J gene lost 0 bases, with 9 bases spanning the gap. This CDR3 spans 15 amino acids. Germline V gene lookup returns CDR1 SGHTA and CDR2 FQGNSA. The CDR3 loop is CASSLARGISYEQYF. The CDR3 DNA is TGTGCCAGCAGCTTAGCTCGGGGAATCTCCTACGAGCAGTACTTC.

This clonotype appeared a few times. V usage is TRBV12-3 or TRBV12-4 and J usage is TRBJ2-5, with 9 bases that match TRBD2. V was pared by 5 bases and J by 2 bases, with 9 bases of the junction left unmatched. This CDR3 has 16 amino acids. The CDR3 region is CASSPRVAGVQETQYF. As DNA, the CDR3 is TGTGCCAGCAGTCCACGAGTAGCGGGGGTGCAAGAGACCCAGTACTTC.

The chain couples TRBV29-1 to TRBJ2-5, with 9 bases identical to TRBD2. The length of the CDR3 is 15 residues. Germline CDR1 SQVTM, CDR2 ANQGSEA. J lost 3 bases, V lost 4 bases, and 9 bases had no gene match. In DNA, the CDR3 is TGCAGCGTTGGAGGCGGACTAGCGTATAAAGAGACCCAGTACTTC. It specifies CSVGGGLAYKETQYF. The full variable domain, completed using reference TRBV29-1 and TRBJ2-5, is SAVISQKPSRDICQRGTSLTIQCQVDSQVTMMFWYRQQPGQSLTLIATANQGSEATYESGFVIDKFPISRPNLTFSTLTVSNMSPEDSSIYLCSVGGGLAYKETQYFGPGTRLLVL.